Included here is one T cell receptor (beta chain) sequence, with context. Germline values: CDR1 SGHTA, CDR2 FQGNSA. V was trimmed by 1 base and J by 0 bases, leaving 7 bases between them. The length of the CDR3 is 15 residues. This table comes from immunoSEQ multiplex PCR, and its TCRdb copy is limited to in-frame clones, with some not included. The data hold tens of thousands of clones, with 90% to 95% observed a single time. This entry comes from a study of OX40 agonist ivuxolimab in advanced cancers. Background on the study: Ivuxolimab, an antibody that agonizes OX40 (CD134), was administered to the patients. Administration of intravenous ivuxolimab to patients occurred every 2 weeks at 0.01 to 10 mg/kg. Eligibility rules accepted prior anti-PD-1, anti-PD-L1 or anti-CTLA-4 therapy, and roughly 42% had some.

This clonotype originated in an adult with an advanced solid tumor such as melanoma, head and neck, liver or kidney cancer. This rearrangement joins TRBV7-2 to TRBJ2-1, with TRBD1 as a possible D gene (5 bases). The specimen was CD4+ or CD8+ T cells sorted from blood, collected in a trial of the OX40 agonist ivuxolimab. This CDR3 is CASSLDRSSYNEQFF. The CDR3, as DNA: TGTGCCAGCAGCTTAGACAGGAGCTCCTACAATGAGCAGTTCTTC.